This is a list of T cell receptor beta chains from one sample in a study of Ad26.COV2.S vaccination and SARS-CoV-2 variants. Profiled with immunoSEQ multiplex PCR; TCRdb holds only in-frame clones, not every one. The sample has 500,000 or so clones, roughly 89% seen once. Sequencing used peripheral blood, obtained in a trial of Ad26.COV2.S vaccine versus placebo. These receptors came from a person between 18 and 59 years old who received the Ad26.COV2.S COVID-19 vaccine or a placebo. CDR3s include the opening cysteine and the closing phenylalanine or tryptophan. The order of the fields is V gene, D gene, clone size, J gene, CDR3 DNA, CDR3 protein. The D gene is left open where the match is weak. Only some rows state a clone size, as once, few, many or a class for expanded clones.

v_call: TRBV9; d_call: TRBD2; clone_size: -; j_call: TRBJ2-1; cdr3_nt: TGTGCCAGCAGCGTGAACTCCCTAGCGGGAGTTCCCTACAATGAGCAGTTCTTC; cdr3_aa: CASSVNSLAGVPYNEQFF
v_call: TRBV5-8; d_call: -; clone_size: -; j_call: TRBJ1-2; cdr3_nt: TGTGCCAGCAACCTTGTCTATGGCTACACCTTC; cdr3_aa: CASNLVYGYTF
v_call: TRBV5-1; d_call: TRBD1; clone_size: -; j_call: TRBJ2-1; cdr3_nt: TGCGCCAGCAGCTTGGGGACAGGGAACGAGCAGTTCTTC; cdr3_aa: CASSLGTGNEQFF
v_call: TRBV15; d_call: -; clone_size: -; j_call: TRBJ2-2; cdr3_nt: TGTGCCACCAGCAGAGTAGGGAACACCGGGGAGCTGTTTTTT; cdr3_aa: CATSRVGNTGELFF
v_call: TRBV24-1; d_call: -; clone_size: -; j_call: TRBJ2-2; cdr3_nt: TGTGCCACCAGTGTGGAAGGGGGCACCGGGGAGCTGTTTTTT; cdr3_aa: CATSVEGGTGELFF
v_call: TRBV7-2; d_call: -; clone_size: -; j_call: TRBJ1-1; cdr3_nt: TGTGCCAGCAGCTTAGCGCTTGGAGTCCCGAACACTGAAGCTTTCTTT; cdr3_aa: CASSLALGVPNTEAFF
v_call: TRBV7-8; d_call: -; clone_size: -; j_call: TRBJ1-3; cdr3_nt: TGTGCCAGCAGCCCAACAGGGCCCGGAAACACCATATATTTT; cdr3_aa: CASSPTGPGNTIYF
v_call: TRBV6-6; d_call: -; clone_size: -; j_call: TRBJ1-5; cdr3_nt: TGTGCCAGCAATCCCCTGAACAATCAGCCCCAGCATTTT; cdr3_aa: CASNPLNNQPQHF
v_call: TRBV2; d_call: -; clone_size: once; j_call: TRBJ1-4; cdr3_nt: TGTGCCAGTCGGACCTTTGGGCAGGAGAATGAAAAACTGTTTTTT; cdr3_aa: CASRTFGQENEKLFF
v_call: TRBV11-2; d_call: TRBD1; clone_size: -; j_call: TRBJ2-1; cdr3_nt: TGTGCCAGCAGCTTAGATCCCCAGGGGGCGAATGAGCAGTTCTTC; cdr3_aa: CASSLDPQGANEQFF
v_call: TRBV5-1; d_call: TRBD1; clone_size: -; j_call: TRBJ1-3; cdr3_nt: TGCGCCAGCAGCCCACAGGGGGTTTGGGGAAACACCATATATTTT; cdr3_aa: CASSPQGVWGNTIYF
v_call: TRBV7-2; d_call: TRBD2; clone_size: few; j_call: TRBJ2-2; cdr3_nt: TGTGCCAGCAGCTTTAGCGGGAGGAGGAACACCGGGGAGCTGTTTTTT; cdr3_aa: CASSFSGRRNTGELFF
v_call: TRBV7-3; d_call: -; clone_size: -; j_call: TRBJ2-2; cdr3_nt: TGTGCCAGCAGCCCGACGCAGGACGGGGAGCTGTTTTTT; cdr3_aa: CASSPTQDGELFF
v_call: TRBV29-1; d_call: TRBD1; clone_size: -; j_call: TRBJ1-2; cdr3_nt: TGCAGCGCCCGACACCCCGGGACAGGCGGCTACACCTTC; cdr3_aa: CSARHPGTGGYTF
v_call: TRBV24-1; d_call: -; clone_size: once; j_call: TRBJ1-5; cdr3_nt: TGTGCCACCAGTGGGGCAGCCGACTATCAGCCCCAGCATTTT; cdr3_aa: CATSGAADYQPQHF
v_call: TRBV7-3; d_call: -; clone_size: -; j_call: TRBJ1-1; cdr3_nt: TGTGCCAGCAGCCCCTCGGGGGGGACTGAAGCTTTCTTT; cdr3_aa: CASSPSGGTEAFF
v_call: TRBV18; d_call: TRBD1; clone_size: once; j_call: TRBJ1-1; cdr3_nt: TGTGCCAGCCAGAAGGGGGCGGGGAACACTGAAGCTTTCTTT; cdr3_aa: CASQKGAGNTEAFF